The entry below describes one T cell receptor (beta chain). The entry originates in a study of CD8 T cells in Susac syndrome. This CDR3 spans 12 amino acids. Germline V gene data show CDR1 as MNHEY and CDR2 as SVGAGI. Trimming cost V 11 bases and J 4 bases, with 11 bases left between them. With random hexamers, 0.5 to 1 ug RNA was reverse transcribed. TCRdb processed the immunoSEQ multiplex PCR reads anew with MiXCR; each CDR3 protein has one entry. Among over 100,000 distinct CDR3 sequences, approximately 96% were seen once, and the ten largest hold approximately 0.15%. Diagnostic criteria for definite or probable disease, in their recently defined form, were met by the patients with Susac syndrome.

This clonotype was sampled from a human donor with Susac syndrome. The sample taken for sequencing was CD4+ T cells from PBMCs. V usage is TRBV6-5 and J usage is TRBJ2-2; D not certain. CDR3 region: CAVSSSTGELFF. For the CDR3, the DNA is TGTGCCGTATCCAGTTCCACCGGGGAGCTGTTTTTT.